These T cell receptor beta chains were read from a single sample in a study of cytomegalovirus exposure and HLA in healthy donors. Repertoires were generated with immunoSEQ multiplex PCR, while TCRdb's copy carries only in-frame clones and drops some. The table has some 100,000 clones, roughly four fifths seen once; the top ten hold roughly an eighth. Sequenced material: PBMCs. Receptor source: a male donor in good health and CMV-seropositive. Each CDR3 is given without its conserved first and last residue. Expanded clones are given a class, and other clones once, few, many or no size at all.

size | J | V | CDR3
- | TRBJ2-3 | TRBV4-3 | ASSQDIPPPTQY
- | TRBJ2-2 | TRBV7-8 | ASSFKGASTGELF
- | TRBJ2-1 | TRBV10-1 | ASSEEEGRAKSYNEQF
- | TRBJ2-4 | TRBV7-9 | ASSFRDGEGTGHIQY
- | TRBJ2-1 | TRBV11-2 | ASRPSGGADNEQF
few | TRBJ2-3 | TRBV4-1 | ASSHLKRGSTDTQY
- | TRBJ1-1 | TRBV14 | ASSPTWDRSLNTEAF
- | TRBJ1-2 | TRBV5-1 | ASSFQGINYGYT
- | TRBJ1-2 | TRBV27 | ASSSPDRANYGYT
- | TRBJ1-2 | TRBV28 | ASSLRTFPNYGYT
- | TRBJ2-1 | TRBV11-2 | ASKHSGGNNEQF
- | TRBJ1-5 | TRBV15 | ATSRDQRESYSNQPQH
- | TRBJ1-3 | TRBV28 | ASSLWGHLWGDGNTIY
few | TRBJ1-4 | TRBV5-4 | ASSLDRGEKLF
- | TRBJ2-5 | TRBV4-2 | ASRRGPGETQY
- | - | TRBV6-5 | ASSPGTGRYEQY
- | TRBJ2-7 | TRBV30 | AWSARGNEQY
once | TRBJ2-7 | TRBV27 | ASSPGRGISYEQY
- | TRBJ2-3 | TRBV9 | ASSVRGDRPPTGDTQY
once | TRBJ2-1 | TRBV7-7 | ASSLGRGGSYNEQF
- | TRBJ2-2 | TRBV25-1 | ASSEGTGDTGELF
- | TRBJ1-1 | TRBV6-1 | ASSEHPGQGTEAF
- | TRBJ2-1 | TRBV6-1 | ASSESGGWDNEQF
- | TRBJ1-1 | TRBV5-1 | ASSPQLNTEAF
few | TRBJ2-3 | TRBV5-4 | ASSRESGDTQY
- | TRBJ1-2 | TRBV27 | ASSLAGRGYT
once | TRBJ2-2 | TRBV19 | ASSIGTLIRGELF
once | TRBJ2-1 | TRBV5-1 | ASSLVGGPYNEQF
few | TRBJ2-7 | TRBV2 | AGRQFENYEQY
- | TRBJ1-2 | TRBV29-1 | SVRSGTGPPDYGYT
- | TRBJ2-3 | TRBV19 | ASSIAGGMDTQY
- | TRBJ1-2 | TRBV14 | ASSRYGQTFDGYT
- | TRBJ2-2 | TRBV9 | ASSPWGGANTGELF
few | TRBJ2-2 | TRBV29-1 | SVEESGFGGELF